Included here is one T cell receptor (beta chain) sequence, with context. Antigen specificity is unknown. This sample is drawn from a study of T cell responses to AZD1222 COVID-19 vaccine. Notes on the study in general: An increase in Spike-specific TCR breadth and depth was observed after two AZD1222 doses. Within unmutated variant regions lay the reported targets of nearly half of spike-specific TCRs.

The repertoire was sequenced with immunoSEQ multiplex PCR; TCRdb's copy has only in-frame clones and lacks some. The sample yields approximately 190,000 clones, around 94% seen once. Sequenced material: peripheral blood, taken on day 0 of AZD1222 vaccination. The receptor was derived from an adult in good health.

This CDR3 reads CATSAGQGARGTQYF. CDR3 in DNA: TGTGCCACCAGTGCCGGGCAGGGGGCGCGAGGGACCCAGTACTTC. V usage is TRBV24-1 and J usage is TRBJ2-5; 8 bases map to TRBD1. Trimming removed 5 bases from V and 7 bases from J; junction bases left unmatched: 11. Germline values: CDR1 KGHDR, CDR2 SFDVKD. CDR3 length: 15 amino acids.